These 5 T cell receptor beta chains came from one sample sequenced in a study of blood T cell repertoires in COVID-19 (dated by TCRdb to about 2020). The library was obtained by the immunoSEQ multiplex PCR assay. This is the immuneACCESS table as TCRdb keeps it, with only in-frame sequences that have V and J called. A part of the clones is gone; compared with another copy, unresolved V genes explain less than half, and the rest is unexplained. The sample yields some 280,000 clones; around nine tenths were counted once. The biggest ten clones account for 0.94% of the sample. Sequenced material: peripheral blood. These receptors were taken from a woman in her forties who had recovered from COVID-19.

In DNA, the CDR3 is TGTGCCTGGACCTTCACGATAGGGGCCGGCGGCAATTCACCCCTCCACTTT. Translation: CAWTFTIGAGGNSPLHF. The chain joins TRBV30 to TRBJ1-6; D is possibly TRBD1 (5 bases). V was trimmed by 4 bases and J by 7 bases, leaving 23 bases between them. The CDR3 sequence is 17 residues long. Germline lookup yields CDR1 GTSNPN and CDR2 SVGIG (reference sequence).

The gene calls are TRBV18 and TRBJ2-1; 9 bases line up with TRBD2. The CDR3 sequence is 14 residues long. Germline V gene data show CDR1 as KGHSH and CDR2 as LQKENI. The ends lost 6 bases at V and 5 bases at J; junction bases unmatched: 5. DNA of the CDR3: TGTGCCAGCTCCCAGGCTAGCGGGAACAATGAGCAGTTCTTC. Its protein product is CASSQASGNNEQFF.

The chain employs TRBV24-1 and TRBJ2-5; D might be TRBD1 (6 bases). Trimming removed 5 bases from V and 2 bases from J, with 14 bases in between. This CDR3 has 15 residues. Germline loops: CDR1 KGHDR, CDR2 SFDVKD. DNA of the CDR3: TGTGCCACCAGTGCGTACAGGGATCCTCAAGAGACCCAGTACTTC. Translation gives CATSAYRDPQETQYF.

V usage is TRBV6-6 and J usage is TRBJ2-3; D is unresolved. CDR1 and CDR2 (germline): MNHNY, SVGAGI (reference sequence). This CDR3 is built from 15 residues. V shed 1 base and J shed 0 bases, with 8 bases lying between them. DNA for the CDR3: TGTGCCAGCAGTTACTTCGCGGTTAGCACAGATACGCAGTATTTT. Its translation: CASSYFAVSTDTQYF.

The gene calls are TRBV5-6 and TRBJ2-7; possible D gene TRBD1, 7 bases. In germline, CDR1 is SGHDT, CDR2 YYEEEE. The V and J ends lost 2 bases and 4 bases respectively, with 13 bases between them. The CDR3 spans 14 residues. Written as DNA, the CDR3 is TGTGCCAGCAGCTTCGCGGGACAGACATACGAGCAGTACTTC. This codes for CASSFAGQTYEQYF.